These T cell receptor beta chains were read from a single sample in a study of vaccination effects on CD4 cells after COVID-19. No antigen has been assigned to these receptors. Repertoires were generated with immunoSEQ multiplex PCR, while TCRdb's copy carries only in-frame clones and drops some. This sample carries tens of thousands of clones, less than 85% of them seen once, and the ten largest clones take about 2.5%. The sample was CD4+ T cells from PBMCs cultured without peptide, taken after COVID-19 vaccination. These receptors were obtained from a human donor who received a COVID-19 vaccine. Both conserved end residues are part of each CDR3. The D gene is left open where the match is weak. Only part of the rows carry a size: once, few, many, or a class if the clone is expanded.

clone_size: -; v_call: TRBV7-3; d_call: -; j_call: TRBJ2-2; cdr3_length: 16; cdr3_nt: TGTGCCAGCAGCCCCCGCGGGACAGAAAACACCGGGGAGCTGTTTTTT; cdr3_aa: CASSPRGTENTGELFF
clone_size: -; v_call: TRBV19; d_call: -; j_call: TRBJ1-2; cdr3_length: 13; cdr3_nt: TGTGCCAGTAGTGAGGGCGGCAGCCGGGGCTACACCTTC; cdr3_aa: CASSEGGSRGYTF
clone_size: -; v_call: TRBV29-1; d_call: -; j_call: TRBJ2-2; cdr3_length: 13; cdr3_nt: TGCAGCGTCCTCCCTGCGGCGACCGGGGAGCTGTTTTTT; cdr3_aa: CSVLPAATGELFF
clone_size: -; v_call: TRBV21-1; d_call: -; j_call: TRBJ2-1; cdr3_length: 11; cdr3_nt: TGTGCCAGCAGCAAAAGGGAAAAGGGGTTCTTC; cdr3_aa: CASSKREKGFF
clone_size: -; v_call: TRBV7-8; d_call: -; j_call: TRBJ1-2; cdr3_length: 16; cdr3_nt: TGTGCCAGCAGTTACCGGCGGGACCCTCAGACGGGTGGCTACACCTTC; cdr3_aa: CASSYRRDPQTGGYTF
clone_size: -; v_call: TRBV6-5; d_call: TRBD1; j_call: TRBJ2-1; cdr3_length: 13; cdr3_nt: TGTGCCAGCAGGCGGACAGGGGGAGGTGAGCAGTTCTTC; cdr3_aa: CASRRTGGGEQFF
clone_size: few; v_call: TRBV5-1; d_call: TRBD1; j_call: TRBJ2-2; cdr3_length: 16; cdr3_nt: TGCGCCAGCAGCTTGGAAACAGGGGCGAACACCGGGGAGCTGTTTTTT; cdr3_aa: CASSLETGANTGELFF
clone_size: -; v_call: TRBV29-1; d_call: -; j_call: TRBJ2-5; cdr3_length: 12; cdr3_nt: TGCAGCGTTGAAGGTGGGGATGAGACCCAGTACTTC; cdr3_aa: CSVEGGDETQYF
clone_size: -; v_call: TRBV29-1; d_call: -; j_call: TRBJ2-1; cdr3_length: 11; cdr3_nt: TGCAGCGTCCGATGGGGGAATGAGCAGTTCTTC; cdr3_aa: CSVRWGNEQFF
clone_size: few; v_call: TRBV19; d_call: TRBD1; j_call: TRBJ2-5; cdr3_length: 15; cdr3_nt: TGTGCCAGTAGTACGGGACAGGGGCTATGGGAGACCCAGTACTTC; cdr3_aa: CASSTGQGLWETQYF
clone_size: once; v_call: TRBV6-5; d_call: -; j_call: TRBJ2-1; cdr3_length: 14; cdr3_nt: TGTGCCAGCAGTCCTCCAGTTAGCCAGGGGCAGCAGTTCTTC; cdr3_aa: CASSPPVSQGQQFF
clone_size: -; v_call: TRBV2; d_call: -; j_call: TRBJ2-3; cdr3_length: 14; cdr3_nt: TGTGCCAGCATTCTTAGCGGTCGCACAGATACGCAGTATTTT; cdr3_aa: CASILSGRTDTQYF
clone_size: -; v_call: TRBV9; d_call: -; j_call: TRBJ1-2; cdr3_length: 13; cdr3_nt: TGTGCCAGCAGCGTAGAATCGGACTATGGCTACACCTTC; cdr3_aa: CASSVESDYGYTF
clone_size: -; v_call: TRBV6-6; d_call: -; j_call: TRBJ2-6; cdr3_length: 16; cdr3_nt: TGTGCCAGCAGTAACGACGTCTACTCTGGGGCCAACGTCCTGACTTTC; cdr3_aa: CASSNDVYSGANVLTF
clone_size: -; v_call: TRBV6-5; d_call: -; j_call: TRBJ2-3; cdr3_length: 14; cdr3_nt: TGTGCCAGCAGTTACTCTGGATTCACAGATACGCAGTATTTT; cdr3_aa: CASSYSGFTDTQYF
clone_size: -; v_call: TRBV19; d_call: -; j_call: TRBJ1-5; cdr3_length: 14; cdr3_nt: TGTGCCAGTAGTACACAGGGAATAGATCAGCCCCAGCATTTT; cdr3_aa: CASSTQGIDQPQHF
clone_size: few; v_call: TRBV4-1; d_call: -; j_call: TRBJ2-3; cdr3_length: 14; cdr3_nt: TGCGCCAGCGTAGGAAGTGGCAGATCAGATACGCAGTATTTT; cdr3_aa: CASVGSGRSDTQYF
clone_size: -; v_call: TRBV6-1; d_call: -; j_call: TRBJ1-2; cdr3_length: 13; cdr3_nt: TGTGCCAGCAGTGAACGTCGGTTCTATGGCTACACCTTC; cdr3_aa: CASSERRFYGYTF
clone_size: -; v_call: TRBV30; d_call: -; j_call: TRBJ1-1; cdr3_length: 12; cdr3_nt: TGTGCCTGGCAGGAGATGGGCACTGAAGCTTTCTTT; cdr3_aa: CAWQEMGTEAFF
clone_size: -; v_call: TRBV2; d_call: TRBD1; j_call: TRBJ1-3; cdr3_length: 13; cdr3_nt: TGTGCCAGCAGCCTGGGACAGGGGGCCCCCATATATTTT; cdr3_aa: CASSLGQGAPIYF
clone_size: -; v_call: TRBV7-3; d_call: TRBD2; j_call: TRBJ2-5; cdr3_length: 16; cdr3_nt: TGTGCCAGCAGCTTAAGCCGACTGGGGGGGCAAGAGACCCAGTACTTC; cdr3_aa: CASSLSRLGGQETQYF
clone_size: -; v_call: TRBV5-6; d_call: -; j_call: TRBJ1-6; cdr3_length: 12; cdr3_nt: TGTGCCAGCACGGCCAGGGATTCACCCCTCCACTTT; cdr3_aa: CASTARDSPLHF
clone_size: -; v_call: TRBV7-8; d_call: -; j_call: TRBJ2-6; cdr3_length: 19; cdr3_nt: TGTGCCAGCAGCCCGCGGGCGGGACCGGGAGAGTCTGGGGCCAACGTCCTGACTTTC; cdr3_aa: CASSPRAGPGESGANVLTF
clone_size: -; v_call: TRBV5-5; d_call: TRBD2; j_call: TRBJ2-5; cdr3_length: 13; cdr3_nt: TGTGCCAGCAGCTTCAGCGGGACGGAGACCCAGTACTTC; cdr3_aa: CASSFSGTETQYF
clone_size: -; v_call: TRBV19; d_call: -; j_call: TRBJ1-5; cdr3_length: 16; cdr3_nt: TGTGCCAGTATTCCTCCGGGACAAGGTAGCAATCAGCCCCAGCATTTT; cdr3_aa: CASIPPGQGSNQPQHF
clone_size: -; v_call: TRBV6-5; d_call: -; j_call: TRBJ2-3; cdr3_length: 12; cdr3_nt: TGTGCCAGCAGACCTAGCACAGATACGCAGTATTTT; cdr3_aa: CASRPSTDTQYF
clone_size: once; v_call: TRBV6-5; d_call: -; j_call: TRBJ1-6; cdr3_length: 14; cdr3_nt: TGTGCCAGCAGGGTAACAGGGTTTAATTCACCCCTCCACTTT; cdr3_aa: CASRVTGFNSPLHF
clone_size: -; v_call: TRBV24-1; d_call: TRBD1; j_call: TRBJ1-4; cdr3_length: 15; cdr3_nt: TGTGCCACCAGTGATGGACAGGGGATGAATGAAAAACTGTTTTTT; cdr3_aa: CATSDGQGMNEKLFF
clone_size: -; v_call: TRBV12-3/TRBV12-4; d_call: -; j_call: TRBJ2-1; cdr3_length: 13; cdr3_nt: TGTGCCAGCAGTTATAGCAGCTACAATGAGCAGTTCTTC; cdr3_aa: CASSYSSYNEQFF
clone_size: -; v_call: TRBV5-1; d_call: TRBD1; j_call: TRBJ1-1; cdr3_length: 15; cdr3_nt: TGCGCCAGCAGCGGCGGGACAGGGGGTGTTATTGAAGCTTTCTTT; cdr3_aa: CASSGGTGGVIEAFF
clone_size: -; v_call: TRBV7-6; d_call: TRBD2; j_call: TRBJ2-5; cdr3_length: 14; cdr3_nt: TGTGCCAGCAGCTCGGGACTAGCTGGAGAGACCCAGTACTTC; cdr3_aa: CASSSGLAGETQYF
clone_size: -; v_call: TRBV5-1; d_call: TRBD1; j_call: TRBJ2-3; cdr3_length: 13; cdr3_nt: TGCGCCAGCAGCTCACAGGGGGCAGATACGCAGTATTTT; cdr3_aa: CASSSQGADTQYF
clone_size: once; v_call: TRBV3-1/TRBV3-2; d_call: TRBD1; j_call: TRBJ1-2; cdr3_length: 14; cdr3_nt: TGTGCCAGCAGCCTCGGACAGGGAATGGATGGCTACACCTTC; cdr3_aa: CASSLGQGMDGYTF
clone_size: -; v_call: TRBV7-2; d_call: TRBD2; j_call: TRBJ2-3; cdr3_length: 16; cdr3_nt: TGTGCGAGCAGCTTGAGACGGGGGGAGGGCACAGATACGCAGTATTTT; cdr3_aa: CASSLRRGEGTDTQYF
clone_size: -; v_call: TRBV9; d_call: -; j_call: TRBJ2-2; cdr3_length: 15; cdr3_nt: TGTGCCAGCAGCCCCCGGAAAGGGAACACCGGGGAGCTGTTTTTT; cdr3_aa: CASSPRKGNTGELFF
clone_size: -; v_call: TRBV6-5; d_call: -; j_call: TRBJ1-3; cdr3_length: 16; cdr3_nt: TGTGCCAGCAGTTTGTTTGGACAGAGCTCTGGAAACACCATATATTTT; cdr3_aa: CASSLFGQSSGNTIYF
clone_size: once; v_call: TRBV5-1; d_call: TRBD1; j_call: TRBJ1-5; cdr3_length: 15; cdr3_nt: TGCGCCAGCAAGGTGGGAACAGGGGAAAATCAGCCCCAGCATTTT; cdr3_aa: CASKVGTGENQPQHF
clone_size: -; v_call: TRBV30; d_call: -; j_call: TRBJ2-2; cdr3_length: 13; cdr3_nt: TGTGCCTGGAGTGTTGGGGGCACCGGGGAGCTGTTTTTT; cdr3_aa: CAWSVGGTGELFF
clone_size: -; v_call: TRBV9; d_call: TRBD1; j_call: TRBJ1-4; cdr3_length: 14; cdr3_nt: TGTGCCAGCAGCGCGGACAGGGGAGATGAAAAACTGTTTTTT; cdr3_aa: CASSADRGDEKLFF
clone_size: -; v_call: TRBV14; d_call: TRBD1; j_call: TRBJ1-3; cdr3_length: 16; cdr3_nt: TGTGCCAGCAGCGAACTGGGACAGATCTCTGGAAACACCATATATTTT; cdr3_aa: CASSELGQISGNTIYF
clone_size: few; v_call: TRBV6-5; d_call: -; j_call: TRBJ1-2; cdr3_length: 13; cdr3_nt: TGTGCCAGCAGTTATGGGCATAACTATGGCTACACCTTC; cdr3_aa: CASSYGHNYGYTF
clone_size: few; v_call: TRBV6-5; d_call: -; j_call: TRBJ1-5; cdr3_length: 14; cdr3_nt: TGTGCCAGCAGGCACCAACAGGGCAATCAGCCCCAGCATTTT; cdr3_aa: CASRHQQGNQPQHF
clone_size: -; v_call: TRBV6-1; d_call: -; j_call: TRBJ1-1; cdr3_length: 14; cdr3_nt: TGTGCCAGCAGTGAAGGGTACATGACCACTGAAGCTTTCTTT; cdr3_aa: CASSEGYMTTEAFF
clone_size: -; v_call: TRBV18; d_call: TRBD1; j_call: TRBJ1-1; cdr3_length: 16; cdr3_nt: TGTGCCAGCTCACCACTAGAGGCAGGGGGCGTCACTGAAGCTTTCTTT; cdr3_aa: CASSPLEAGGVTEAFF
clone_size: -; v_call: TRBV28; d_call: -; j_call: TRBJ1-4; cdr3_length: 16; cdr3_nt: TGTGCCAGCAGTTCCGGGGGCGTAGGAACTAATGAAAAACTGTTTTTT; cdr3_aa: CASSSGGVGTNEKLFF
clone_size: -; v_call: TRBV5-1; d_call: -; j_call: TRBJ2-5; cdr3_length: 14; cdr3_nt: TGCGCCAGCACCCCCCGGACAAACCAAGAGACCCAGTACTTC; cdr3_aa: CASTPRTNQETQYF
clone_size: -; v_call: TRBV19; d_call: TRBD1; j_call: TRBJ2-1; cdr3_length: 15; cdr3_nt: TGTGCCAGTAGTACGAGACAGGGGCGCTACAATGAGCAGTTCTTC; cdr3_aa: CASSTRQGRYNEQFF
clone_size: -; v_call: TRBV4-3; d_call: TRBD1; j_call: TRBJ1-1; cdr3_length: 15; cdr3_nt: TGCGCCAGCAGCCAAGACTTCGGACAGGGAGGTGAAGCTTTCTTT; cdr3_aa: CASSQDFGQGGEAFF
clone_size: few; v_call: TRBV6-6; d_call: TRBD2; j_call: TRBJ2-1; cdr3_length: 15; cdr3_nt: TGTGCCAGCAGTTACCGGGCGGGGGGTTGGAATGAGCAGTTCTTC; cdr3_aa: CASSYRAGGWNEQFF
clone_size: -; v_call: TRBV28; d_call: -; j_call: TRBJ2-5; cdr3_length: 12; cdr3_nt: TGTGCCAGCAGTTTCCGTGTGGAGACCCAGTACTTC; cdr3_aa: CASSFRVETQYF
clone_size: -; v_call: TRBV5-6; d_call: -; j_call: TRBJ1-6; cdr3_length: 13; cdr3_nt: TGTGCCAGCAGCTTGGTACAGGGCTCACCCCTCCACTTT; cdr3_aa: CASSLVQGSPLHF
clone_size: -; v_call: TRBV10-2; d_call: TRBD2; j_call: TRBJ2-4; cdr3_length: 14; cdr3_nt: TGCGCCACCTTGCTAGCGGTTAGCAAAAACATTCAGTACTTC; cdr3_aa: CATLLAVSKNIQYF
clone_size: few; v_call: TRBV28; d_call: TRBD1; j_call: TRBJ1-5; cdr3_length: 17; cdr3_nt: TGTGCCAGCAGTTCGGGACAGGGGGTACGAAGCAATCAGCCCCAGCATTTT; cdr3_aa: CASSSGQGVRSNQPQHF
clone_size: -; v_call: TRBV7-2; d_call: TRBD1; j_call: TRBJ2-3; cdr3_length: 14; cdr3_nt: TGTGCCAGCAGCTTAAACAGGGGAACAGATACGCAGTATTTT; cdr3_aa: CASSLNRGTDTQYF
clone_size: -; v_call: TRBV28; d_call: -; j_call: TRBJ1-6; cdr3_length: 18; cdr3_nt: TGTGCCAGCAGTTCCCCGGGACATCCGAGCTCCTATAATTCACCCCTCCACTTT; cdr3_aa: CASSSPGHPSSYNSPLHF